The T cell receptor (beta chain) described here comes from a study of multiple sclerosis patients with progressive multifocal leukoencephalopathy. The assay was immunoSEQ multiplex PCR, and TCRdb's table has in-frame clones only and misses some. Here the sample spans fewer than 40,000 clones, roughly 90% being singletons. The time point is: time of PML onset. Germline lookup yields CDR1 SGHKS and CDR2 YYEKEE (reference sequence). The CDR3 runs to 17 residues. J was trimmed by 9 bases and V by 1 base; bases with no gene match: 14. The rearrangement joins TRBV5-5 to TRBJ1-5; 9 bases are shared with TRBD1. This clonotype originated in a woman between 35 and 50 years old with progressive multifocal leukoencephalopathy. This sample comprised PBMCs, obtained from a patient treated with natalizumab. The CDR3 is CASSLTRTGADLRPQHF. The CDR3 bases are TGTGCCAGCAGCTTGACCCGGACAGGGGCCGACCTACGGCCCCAGCATTTT.